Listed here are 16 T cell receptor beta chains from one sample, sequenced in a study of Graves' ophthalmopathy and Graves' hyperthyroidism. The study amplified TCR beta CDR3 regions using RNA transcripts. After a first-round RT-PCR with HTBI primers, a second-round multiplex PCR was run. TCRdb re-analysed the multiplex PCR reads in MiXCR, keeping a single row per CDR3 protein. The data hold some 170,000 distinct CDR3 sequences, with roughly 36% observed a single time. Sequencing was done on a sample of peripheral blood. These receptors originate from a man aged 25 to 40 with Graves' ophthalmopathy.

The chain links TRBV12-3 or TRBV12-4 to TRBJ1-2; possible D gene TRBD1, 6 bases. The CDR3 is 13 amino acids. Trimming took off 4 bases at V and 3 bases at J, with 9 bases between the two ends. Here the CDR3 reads CASSSQGYYGYTF. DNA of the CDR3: TGTGCCAGCAGTTCACAGGGATACTATGGCTACACCTTC.

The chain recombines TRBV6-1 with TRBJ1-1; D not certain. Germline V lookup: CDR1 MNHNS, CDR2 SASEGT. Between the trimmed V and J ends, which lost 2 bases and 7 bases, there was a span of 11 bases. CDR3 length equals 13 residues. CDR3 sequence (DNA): TGTGCCAGCAGTGAAAGTTTCAGGAGTGAAGCTTTCTTT. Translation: CASSESFRSEAFF.

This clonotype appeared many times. The CDR3 loop reads CASSRPYRGRDGFF. As DNA, the CDR3 is TGTGCCAGCAGTCGACCTTACAGGGGACGTGATGGTTTCTTT. The chain combines TRBV28 with TRBJ1-1; 7 nucleotides line up with TRBD1. The V gene's germline CDR1 is MDHEN and CDR2 SYDVKM. After removal of 5 bases from V and 13 bases from J, the junction contained 16 bases not matched to a gene. The CDR3 is made up of 14 amino acids.

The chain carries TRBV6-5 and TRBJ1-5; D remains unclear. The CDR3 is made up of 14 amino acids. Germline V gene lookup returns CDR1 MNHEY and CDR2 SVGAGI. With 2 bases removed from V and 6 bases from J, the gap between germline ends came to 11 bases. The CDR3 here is CASSYPGLGQPQHF. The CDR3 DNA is TGTGCCAGCAGTTACCCGGGCTTGGGTCAGCCCCAGCATTTT.

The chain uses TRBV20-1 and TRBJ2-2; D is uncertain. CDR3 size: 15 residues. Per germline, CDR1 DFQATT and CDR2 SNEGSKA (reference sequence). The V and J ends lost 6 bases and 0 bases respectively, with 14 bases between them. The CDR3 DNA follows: TGCAGTGCCAGAAAAACTGACGCGAACACCGGGGAGCTGTTTTTT. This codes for CSARKTDANTGELFF.

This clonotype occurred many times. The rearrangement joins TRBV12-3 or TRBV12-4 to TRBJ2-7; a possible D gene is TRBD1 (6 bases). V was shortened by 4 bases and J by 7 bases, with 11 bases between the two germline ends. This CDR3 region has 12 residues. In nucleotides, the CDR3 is TGTGCCAGCAGTTCCAACAGGGTTGAGCAGTACTTC. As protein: CASSSNRVEQYF.

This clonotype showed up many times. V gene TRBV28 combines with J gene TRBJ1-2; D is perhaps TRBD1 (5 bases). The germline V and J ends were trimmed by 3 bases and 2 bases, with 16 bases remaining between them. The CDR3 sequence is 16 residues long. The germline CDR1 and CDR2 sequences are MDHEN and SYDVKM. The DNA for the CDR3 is TGTGCCAGCAGTTTGCAGGGCCAGGGCAGAAACTATGGCTACACCTTC. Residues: CASSLQGQGRNYGYTF.

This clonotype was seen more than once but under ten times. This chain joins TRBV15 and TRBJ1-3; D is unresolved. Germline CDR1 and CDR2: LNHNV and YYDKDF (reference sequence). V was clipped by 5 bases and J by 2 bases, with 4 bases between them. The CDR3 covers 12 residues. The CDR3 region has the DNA TGTGCCACCAGCGGAACTGGAAACACCATATATTTT. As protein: CATSGTGNTIYF.

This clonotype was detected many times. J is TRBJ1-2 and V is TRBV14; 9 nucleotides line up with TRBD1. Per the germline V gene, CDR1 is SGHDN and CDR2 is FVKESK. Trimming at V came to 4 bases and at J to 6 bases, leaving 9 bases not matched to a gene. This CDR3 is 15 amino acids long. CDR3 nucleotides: TGTGCCAGCAGCCTCCCGACAGGGGGACGTCATGGCTACACCTTC. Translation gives CASSLPTGGRHGYTF.

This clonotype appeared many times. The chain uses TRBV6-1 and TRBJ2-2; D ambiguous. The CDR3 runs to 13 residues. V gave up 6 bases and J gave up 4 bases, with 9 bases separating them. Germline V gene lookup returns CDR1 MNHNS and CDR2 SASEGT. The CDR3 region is CASRAVFTGELFF. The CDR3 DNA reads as TGTGCCAGCAGAGCAGTGTTCACCGGGGAGCTGTTTTTT.

CDR3 DNA sequence: TGTGCCACCAGTGTGGGGGGAACCTCCTACGAGCAGTACTTC. It translates to CATSVGGTSYEQYF. The rearrangement links TRBV24-1 to TRBJ2-7, with TRBD2 as a possible D gene (6 bases). Germline loops: CDR1 KGHDR, CDR2 SFDVKD. This CDR3 comprises 14 residues. V lost 5 bases, J lost 0 bases, and 10 bases lay in between.

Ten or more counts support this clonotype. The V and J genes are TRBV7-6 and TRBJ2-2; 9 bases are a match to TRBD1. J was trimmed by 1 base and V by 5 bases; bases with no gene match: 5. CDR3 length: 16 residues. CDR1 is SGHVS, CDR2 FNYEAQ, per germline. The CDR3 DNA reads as TGTGCCAGCAGCCCCAACAGGGGGCGGAACACCGGGGAGCTGTTTTTT. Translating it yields CASSPNRGRNTGELFF.

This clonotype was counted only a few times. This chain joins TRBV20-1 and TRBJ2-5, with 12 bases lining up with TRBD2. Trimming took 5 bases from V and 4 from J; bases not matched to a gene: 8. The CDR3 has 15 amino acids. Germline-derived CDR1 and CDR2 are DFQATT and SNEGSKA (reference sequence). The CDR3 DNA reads TGCAGTGCTGGCCCGCTAGCGGGAGGGTCAGAGACCCAGTACTTC. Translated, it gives CSAGPLAGGSETQYF.

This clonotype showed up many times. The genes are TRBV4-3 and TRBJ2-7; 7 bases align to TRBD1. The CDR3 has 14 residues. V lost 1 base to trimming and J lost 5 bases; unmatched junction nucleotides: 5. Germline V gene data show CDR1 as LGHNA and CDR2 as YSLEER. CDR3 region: CASSQGGGQNEQYF. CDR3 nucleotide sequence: TGCGCCAGCAGCCAAGGAGGGGGCCAGAACGAGCAGTACTTC.

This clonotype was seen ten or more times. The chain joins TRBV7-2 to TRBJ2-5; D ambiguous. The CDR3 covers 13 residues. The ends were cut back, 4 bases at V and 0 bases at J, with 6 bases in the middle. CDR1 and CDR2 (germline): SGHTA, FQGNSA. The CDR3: CASSSTDQETQYF. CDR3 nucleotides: TGTGCCAGCAGCTCGACGGACCAAGAGACCCAGTACTTC. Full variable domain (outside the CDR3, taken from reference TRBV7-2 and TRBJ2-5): GAGVSQSPSNKVTEKGKDVELRCDPISGHTALYWYRQSLGQGLEFLIYFQGNSAPDKSGLPSDRFSAERTGGSVSTLTIQRTQQEDSAVYLCASSSTDQETQYFGPGTRLLVL.

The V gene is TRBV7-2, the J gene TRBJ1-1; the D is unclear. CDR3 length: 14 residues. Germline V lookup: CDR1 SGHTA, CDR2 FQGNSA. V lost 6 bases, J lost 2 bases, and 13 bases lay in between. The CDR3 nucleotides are TGTGCCAGCAGTCGAAAGGCAGCAAACACTGAAGCTTTCTTT. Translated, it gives CASSRKAANTEAFF.